This is a list of T cell receptor beta chains from one sample in a study of blood T cell repertoires in COVID-19. The protocol was immunoSEQ multiplex PCR, while the TCRdb copy is restricted to in-frame clones and leaves out a portion. There are roughly 150,000 clones in the sample; 83% occur only once, and about 2.1% lies in the top ten. The sequenced sample consisted of peripheral blood. The receptor set was obtained from a woman aged 80 or older with acute or convalescent COVID-19. Both conserved end residues are part of each CDR3. Each record gives: clone size, V gene, J gene, D gene, CDR3 DNA, CDR3 protein. A D gene is named only where the DNA matches it firmly. Size values are once, few and many counts, or a class for expanded clones, and some rows have none.

abundance: NA; v_gene: TRBV5-5; j_gene: TRBJ2-1; d_gene: TRBD2; CDR3nt: TGTGCCAGCGAAGCGGGAGTGGTTTGGGATGAGCAGTTCTTC; CDR3aa: CASEAGVVWDEQFF
abundance: NA; v_gene: TRBV10-1; j_gene: TRBJ2-2; d_gene: TRBD1; CDR3nt: TGCGCCAGCTCTACAGGGGCGAACACCGGGGAGCTGTTTTTT; CDR3aa: CASSTGANTGELFF
abundance: NA; v_gene: TRBV5-4; j_gene: TRBJ2-2; d_gene: NA; CDR3nt: TGTGCCAGCAGCTTACAAATTGGAGGCGGGGAGCTGTTTTTT; CDR3aa: CASSLQIGGGELFF
abundance: NA; v_gene: TRBV6-5; j_gene: TRBJ1-1; d_gene: NA; CDR3nt: TGTGCCAGCAGTCCTCGGGGGGCCGTTGGGTCTGAAGCTTTCTTT; CDR3aa: CASSPRGAVGSEAFF
abundance: NA; v_gene: TRBV29-1; j_gene: TRBJ2-4; d_gene: NA; CDR3nt: TGCAGCGTTGAGGGCAGACAAGCCAAAAACATTCAGTACTTC; CDR3aa: CSVEGRQAKNIQYF
abundance: NA; v_gene: TRBV5-4; j_gene: TRBJ1-6; d_gene: TRBD1; CDR3nt: TGTGCCAGCAGCTGGGGACAGGGGGCGAGCTCCTATAATTCACCCCTCCACTTT; CDR3aa: CASSWGQGASSYNSPLHF
abundance: NA; v_gene: TRBV5-1; j_gene: TRBJ2-1; d_gene: TRBD1; CDR3nt: TGCGCCAGCTCCCGGGACAGGGGAACCTACAATGAGCAGTTCTTC; CDR3aa: CASSRDRGTYNEQFF
abundance: NA; v_gene: TRBV19; j_gene: TRBJ1-1; d_gene: NA; CDR3nt: TGTGCCAGTAGTTCACACCCTCAGGGGAACACTGAAGCTTTCTTT; CDR3aa: CASSSHPQGNTEAFF
abundance: NA; v_gene: TRBV12-3/TRBV12-4; j_gene: TRBJ1-4; d_gene: NA; CDR3nt: TGTGCCAGCACCCGTCAGGGGAATGAAAAACTGTTTTTT; CDR3aa: CASTRQGNEKLFF
abundance: NA; v_gene: TRBV28; j_gene: TRBJ1-2; d_gene: NA; CDR3nt: TGTGCCAGCGGCCATCTCAGGCCATATGGCTACACCTTC; CDR3aa: CASGHLRPYGYTF
abundance: few; v_gene: TRBV19; j_gene: TRBJ1-1; d_gene: TRBD1; CDR3nt: TGTGCCAGTAGTACGACAGGGCAAACTGAAGCTTTCTTT; CDR3aa: CASSTTGQTEAFF
abundance: NA; v_gene: TRBV4-3; j_gene: TRBJ1-3; d_gene: NA; CDR3nt: TGCGCCAGCAGCCAAACCCGGGGAACAGGAAACACCATATATTTT; CDR3aa: CASSQTRGTGNTIYF
abundance: NA; v_gene: TRBV3-1/TRBV3-2; j_gene: TRBJ1-2; d_gene: NA; CDR3nt: TGTGCCAGCAGCCAAGAATGGCAGAAGGAGTATGGCTACACCTTC; CDR3aa: CASSQEWQKEYGYTF
abundance: few; v_gene: TRBV7-9; j_gene: TRBJ2-3; d_gene: TRBD1; CDR3nt: TGTGCCAGCAGCCGACAGGGGCGCACAGATACGCAGTATTTT; CDR3aa: CASSRQGRTDTQYF
abundance: NA; v_gene: TRBV6-1; j_gene: TRBJ1-3; d_gene: NA; CDR3nt: TGTGCCAGCACCGGGGGAGGGGCTGGAAACACCATATATTTT; CDR3aa: CASTGGGAGNTIYF
abundance: NA; v_gene: TRBV15; j_gene: TRBJ1-6; d_gene: TRBD1; CDR3nt: TGTGCCACCAGCAGAGGACAGGGTAATTCACCCCTCCACTTT; CDR3aa: CATSRGQGNSPLHF